This TCR beta chain originates from a study of blood T cells in healthy people across ages. Combining a sample-barcoded 5' primer with a J-beta primer mix, a second PCR ran for roughly 7 to 12 cycles. Each CDR3 protein gets one entry after TCRdb re-called the 5' RACE reads with MiXCR. The sample lists about 500,000 distinct CDR3 sequences, approximately 25% occurring once. The CDR3 is 12 amino acids. Germline assignment: CDR1 MDHEN and CDR2 SYDVKM. V lost 3 bases and J 3 bases, leaving 5 bases between the germline ends. These data were likewise used in another study, on T cells of mothers and their children.

The material sequenced was blood. The chain links TRBV28 to TRBJ1-1, with D unresolved. The clonotype comes from a boy under 18 in good health. The CDR3 reads CASSFEYTEAFF. The CDR3 nucleotides read TGTGCCAGCAGTTTTGAATACACTGAAGCTTTCTTT. The entire variable domain, with the rest obtained from reference TRBV28 and TRBJ1-1, is as follows: DVKVTQSSRYLVKRTGEKVFLECVQDMDHENMFWYRQDPGLGLRLIYFSYDVKMKEKGDIPEGYSVSREKKERFSLILESASTNQTSMYLCASSFEYTEAFFGQGTRLTVV.